Listed here is a single TCR beta chain. What it recognizes is unknown. Germline V lookup: CDR1 SGHAT, CDR2 FQNNGV. V trimming: 5 bases; J trimming: 7 bases; junction bases outside the gene matches: 7. The CDR3 spans 15 residues. This record comes from a study of cytomegalovirus exposure and HLA in healthy donors. Study-wide findings and caveats: Most sequenced TCRs were rare (though some public TCRs occurred in many donors). Roughly uniform depth of sequencing across donors was assumed in presence/absence analyses.

13 Jbeta primers and 60 Vbeta primers were used for the PCR. Produced via immunoSEQ multiplex PCR; TCRdb's table is partial and in-frame only. Among 100,000 or so clones listed, about 80% were seen once. Sequenced: PBMCs. The rearrangement joins TRBV11-2 to TRBJ2-2; 10 nucleotides line up with TRBD1. This TCR was recovered from a man aged 45-65 years in good health and CMV-seropositive. CDR3: CASSLGTGVDGELFF. The CDR3 DNA follows: TGTGCCAGCAGCCTTGGGACAGGGGTGGACGGGGAGCTGTTTTTT. Filled out from reference TRBV11-2 and TRBJ2-2, the complete variable domain reads EAGVAQSPRYKIIEKRQSVAFWCNPISGHATLYWYQQILGQGPKLLIQFQNNGVVDDSQLPKDRFSAERLKGVDSTLKIQPAKLEDSAVYLCASSLGTGVDGELFFGEGSRLTVL.